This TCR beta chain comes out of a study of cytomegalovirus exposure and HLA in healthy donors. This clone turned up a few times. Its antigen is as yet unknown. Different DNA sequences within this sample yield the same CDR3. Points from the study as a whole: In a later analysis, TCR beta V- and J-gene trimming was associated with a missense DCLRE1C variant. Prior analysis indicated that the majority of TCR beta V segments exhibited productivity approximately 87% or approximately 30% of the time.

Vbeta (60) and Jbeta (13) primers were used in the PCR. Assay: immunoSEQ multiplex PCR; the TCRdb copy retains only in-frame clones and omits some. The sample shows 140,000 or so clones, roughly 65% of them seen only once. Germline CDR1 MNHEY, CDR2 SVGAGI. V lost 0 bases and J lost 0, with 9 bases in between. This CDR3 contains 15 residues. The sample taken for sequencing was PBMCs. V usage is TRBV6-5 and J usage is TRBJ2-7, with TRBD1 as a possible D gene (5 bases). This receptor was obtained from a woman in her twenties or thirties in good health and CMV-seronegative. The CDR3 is CASSYSGASSYEQYF. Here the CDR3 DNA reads TGTGCCAGCAGTTACTCAGGGGCCAGCTCCTACGAGCAGTACTTC.